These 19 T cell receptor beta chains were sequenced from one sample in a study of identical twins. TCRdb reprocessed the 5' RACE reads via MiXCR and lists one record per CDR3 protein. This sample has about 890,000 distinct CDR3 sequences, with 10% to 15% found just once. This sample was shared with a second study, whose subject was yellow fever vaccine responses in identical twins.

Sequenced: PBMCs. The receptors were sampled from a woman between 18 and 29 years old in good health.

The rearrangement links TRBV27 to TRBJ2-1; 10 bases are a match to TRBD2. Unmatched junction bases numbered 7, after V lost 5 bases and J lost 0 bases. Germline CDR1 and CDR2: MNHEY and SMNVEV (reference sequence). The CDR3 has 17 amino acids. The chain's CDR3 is CASSARLAGSSYNEQFF. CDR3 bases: TGTGCCAGCAGTGCCCGACTAGCGGGTAGCTCCTACAATGAGCAGTTCTTC.

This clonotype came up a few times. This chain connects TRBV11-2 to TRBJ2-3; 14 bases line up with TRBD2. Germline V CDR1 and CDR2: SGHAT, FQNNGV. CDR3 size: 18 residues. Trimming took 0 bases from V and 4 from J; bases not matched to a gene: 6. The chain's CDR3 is CASSLEGPGLAGADTQYF. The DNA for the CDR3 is TGTGCCAGCAGCTTAGAAGGACCGGGACTAGCGGGAGCAGATACGCAGTATTTT.

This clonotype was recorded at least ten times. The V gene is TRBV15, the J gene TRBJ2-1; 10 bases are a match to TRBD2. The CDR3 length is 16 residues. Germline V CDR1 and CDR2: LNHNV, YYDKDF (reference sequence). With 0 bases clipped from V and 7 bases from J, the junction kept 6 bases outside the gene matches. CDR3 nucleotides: TGTGCCACCAGCAGAGATTCCCTAGCGGGGGAAAATGAGCAGTTCTTC. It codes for CATSRDSLAGENEQFF.

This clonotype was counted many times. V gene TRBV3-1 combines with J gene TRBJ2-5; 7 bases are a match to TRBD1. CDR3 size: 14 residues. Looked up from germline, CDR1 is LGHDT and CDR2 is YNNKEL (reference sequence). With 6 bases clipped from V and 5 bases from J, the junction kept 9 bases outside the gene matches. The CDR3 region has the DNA TGTGCCAGCAGTACCCCAGGGGGATGGGAGACCCAGTACTTC. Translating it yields CASSTPGGWETQYF.

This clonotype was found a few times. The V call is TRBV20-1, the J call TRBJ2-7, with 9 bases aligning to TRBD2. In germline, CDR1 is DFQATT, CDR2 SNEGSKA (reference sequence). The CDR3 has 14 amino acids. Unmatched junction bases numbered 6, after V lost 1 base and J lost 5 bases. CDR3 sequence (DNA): TGCAGTGCTAGAGTGACAGCGGGAGGTGACGAGCAGTACTTC. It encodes CSARVTAGGDEQYF.

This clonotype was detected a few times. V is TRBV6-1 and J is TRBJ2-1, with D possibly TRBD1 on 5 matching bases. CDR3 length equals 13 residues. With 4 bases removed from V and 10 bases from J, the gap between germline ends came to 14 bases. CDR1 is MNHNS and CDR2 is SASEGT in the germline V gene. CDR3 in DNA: TGTGCCAGCAGTGGTGGCAGGGTAGACGAGCAGTTCTTC. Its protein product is CASSGGRVDEQFF.

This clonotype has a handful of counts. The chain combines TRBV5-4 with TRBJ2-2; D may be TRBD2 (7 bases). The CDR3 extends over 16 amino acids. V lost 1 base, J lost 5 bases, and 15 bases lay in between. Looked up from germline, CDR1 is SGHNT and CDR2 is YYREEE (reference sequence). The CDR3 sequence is CASSLMWGGGTGELFF. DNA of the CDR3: TGTGCCAGCAGCTTGATGTGGGGGGGCGGTACCGGGGAGCTGTTTTTT.

The CDR3 nucleotides read TGTGCCAGCAGCCAAGGGTCATACGGAGGCGAGCAGTACGTC. As protein: CASSQGSYGGEQYV. The chain has TRBV3-1 and TRBJ2-7; maybe TRBD2 (5 bases). Per germline, CDR1 LGHDT and CDR2 YNNKEL (reference sequence). V lost 1 base and J 6 bases, leaving 13 bases between the germline ends. The CDR3 has 14 amino acids.

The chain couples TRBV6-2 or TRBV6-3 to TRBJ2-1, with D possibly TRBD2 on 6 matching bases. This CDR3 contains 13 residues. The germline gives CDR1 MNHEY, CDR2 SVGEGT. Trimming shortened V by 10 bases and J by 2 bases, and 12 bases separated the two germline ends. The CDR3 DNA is TGTGCCACGGAATCGGGGGCCTACAATGAGCAGTTCTTC. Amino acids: CATESGAYNEQFF.

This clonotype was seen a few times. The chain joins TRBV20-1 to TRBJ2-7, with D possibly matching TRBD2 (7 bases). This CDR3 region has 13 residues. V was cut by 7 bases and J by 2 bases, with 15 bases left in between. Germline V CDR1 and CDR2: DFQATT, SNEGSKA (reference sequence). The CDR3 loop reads CSVRGGGTYEQYV. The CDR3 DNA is TGCAGTGTACGAGGGGGGGGGACCTACGAGCAGTACGTC.

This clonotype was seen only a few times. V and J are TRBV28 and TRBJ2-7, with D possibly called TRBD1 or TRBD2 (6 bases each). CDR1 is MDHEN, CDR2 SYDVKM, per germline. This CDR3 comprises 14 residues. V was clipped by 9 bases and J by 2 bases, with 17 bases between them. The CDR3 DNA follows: TGTGCCAGTTCCACCCCGGGGGCCCCCTACGAGCAGTACGTC. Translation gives CASSTPGAPYEQYV.

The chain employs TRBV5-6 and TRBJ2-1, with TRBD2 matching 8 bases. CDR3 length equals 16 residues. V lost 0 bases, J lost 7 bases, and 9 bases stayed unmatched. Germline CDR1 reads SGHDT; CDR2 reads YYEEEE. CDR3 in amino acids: CASSLGPAGGWNEQFF. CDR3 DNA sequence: TGTGCCAGCAGCTTGGGGCCCGCGGGGGGATGGAATGAGCAGTTCTTC.

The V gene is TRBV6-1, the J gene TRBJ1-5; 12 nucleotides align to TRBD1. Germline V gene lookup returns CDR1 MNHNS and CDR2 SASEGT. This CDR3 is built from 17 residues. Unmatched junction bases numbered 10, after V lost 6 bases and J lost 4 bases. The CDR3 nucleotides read TGTGCCAGCAGCACCTCCGGGACAGGGGGCTTTAATCAGCCCCAGCATTTT. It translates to CASSTSGTGGFNQPQHF.

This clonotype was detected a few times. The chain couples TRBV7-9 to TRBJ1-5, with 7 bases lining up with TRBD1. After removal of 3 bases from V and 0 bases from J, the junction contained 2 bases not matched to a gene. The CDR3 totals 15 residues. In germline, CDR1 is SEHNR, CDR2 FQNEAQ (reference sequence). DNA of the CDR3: TGTGCCAGCAGCTTGACAGGGCATAGCAATCAGCCCCAGCATTTT. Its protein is CASSLTGHSNQPQHF.

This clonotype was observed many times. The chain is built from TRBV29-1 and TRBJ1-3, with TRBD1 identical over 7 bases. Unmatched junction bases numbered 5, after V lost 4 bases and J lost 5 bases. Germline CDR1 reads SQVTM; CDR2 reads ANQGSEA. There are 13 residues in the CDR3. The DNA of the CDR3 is TGCAGCGTTGGATGGACAGGAAGAAACACCATATATTTT. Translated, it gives CSVGWTGRNTIYF.

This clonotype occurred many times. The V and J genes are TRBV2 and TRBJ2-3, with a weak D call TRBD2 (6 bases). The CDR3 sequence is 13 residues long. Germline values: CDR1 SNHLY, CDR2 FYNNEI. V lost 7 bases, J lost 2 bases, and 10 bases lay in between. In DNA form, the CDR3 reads TGTGCCAGCATCCGGGACTTCACAGATACGCAGTATTTT. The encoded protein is CASIRDFTDTQYF.

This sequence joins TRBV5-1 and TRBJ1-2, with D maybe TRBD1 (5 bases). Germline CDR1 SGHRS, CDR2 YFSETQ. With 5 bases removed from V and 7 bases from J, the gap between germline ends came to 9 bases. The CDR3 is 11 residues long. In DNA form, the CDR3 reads TGCGCCAGCAGTGGGGCTCGTGGCTACACCTTC. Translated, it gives CASSGARGYTF.

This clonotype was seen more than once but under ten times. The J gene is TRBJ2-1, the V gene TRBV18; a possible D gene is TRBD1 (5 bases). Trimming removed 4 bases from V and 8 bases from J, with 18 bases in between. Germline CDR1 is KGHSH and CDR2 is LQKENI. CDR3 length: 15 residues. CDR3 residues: CASSLAQGGVDEQFF. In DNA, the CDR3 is TGTGCCAGCTCACTAGCTCAGGGTGGGGTCGATGAGCAGTTCTTC.

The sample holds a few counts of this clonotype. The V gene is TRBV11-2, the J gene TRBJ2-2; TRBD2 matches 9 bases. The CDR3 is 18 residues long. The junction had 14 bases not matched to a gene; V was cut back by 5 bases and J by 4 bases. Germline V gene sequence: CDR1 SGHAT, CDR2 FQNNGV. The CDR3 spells CASSHRPLSGGFTGELFF. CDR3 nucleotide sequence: TGTGCCAGCAGCCATAGACCACTAAGCGGGGGGTTCACCGGGGAGCTGTTTTTT.